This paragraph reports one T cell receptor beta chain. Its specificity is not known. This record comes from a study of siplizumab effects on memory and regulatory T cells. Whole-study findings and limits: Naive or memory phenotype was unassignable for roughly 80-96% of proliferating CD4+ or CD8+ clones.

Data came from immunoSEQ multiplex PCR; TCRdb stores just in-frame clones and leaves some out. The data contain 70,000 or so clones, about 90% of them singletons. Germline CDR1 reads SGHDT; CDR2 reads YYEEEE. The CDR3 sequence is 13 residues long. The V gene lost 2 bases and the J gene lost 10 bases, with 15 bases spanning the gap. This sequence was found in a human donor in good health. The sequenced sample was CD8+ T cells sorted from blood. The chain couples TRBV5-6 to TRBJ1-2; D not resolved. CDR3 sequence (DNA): TGTGCCAGCAGCTTAGACCGCCTCTTCAACTACACCTTC. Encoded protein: CASSLDRLFNYTF.